The 18 T cell receptor beta chains given below trace back to one sample, sequenced in a study of T cells in Graves' hyperthyroidism and ophthalmopathy. Researchers took RNA transcripts and amplified the TCR beta CDR3 regions from them. The HTBI primer set was used in a first-round RT-PCR of the TCR CDR3. Via MiXCR, TCRdb re-called the multiplex PCR reads, giving one row per CDR3 protein. Of about 560,000 distinct CDR3 sequences listed, over 15% are singletons. The specimen was blood. Receptors were obtained from a young woman with Graves' hyperthyroidism.

This clonotype has a handful of counts. This chain links TRBV12-3 or TRBV12-4 with TRBJ2-7, with 11 positions matching TRBD1. The CDR3 contains 15 residues. Trimming at V came to 5 bases and at J to 4 bases, leaving 7 bases not matched to a gene. In DNA form, the CDR3 reads TGTGCCAGCAGTCCCGGGACAGGGGGTTGGTACGAGCAGTACTTC. Translated, it gives CASSPGTGGWYEQYF.

The rearrangement joins TRBV4-3 to TRBJ2-1; D possibly corresponds to TRBD2 (7 bases). The CDR3 runs to 17 residues. The germline CDR1 and CDR2 sequences are LGHNA and YSLEER. The ends were cut back, 1 base at V and 3 bases at J, with 16 bases in the middle. The CDR3 region is CASSQVGGGPDYNEQFF. DNA of the CDR3: TGCGCCAGCAGCCAAGTGGGAGGGGGGCCTGACTACAATGAGCAGTTCTTC.

The genes are TRBV6-1 and TRBJ1-5; the match to TRBD1 covers 8 bases. With 6 bases clipped from V and 0 bases from J, the junction kept 10 bases outside the gene matches. The V gene's germline CDR1 is MNHNS and CDR2 SASEGT. The CDR3 sequence is 17 residues long. Written as DNA, the CDR3 is TGTGCCAGCAGCGATAGGACAGGGTCTTATAGCAATCAGCCCCAGCATTTT. Protein product: CASSDRTGSYSNQPQHF.

This clonotype was detected ten times or more. The chain links TRBV27 to TRBJ2-1, with 8 bases that match TRBD1. Trimming cost V 1 base and J 0 bases; bases outside gene matches: 5. The CDR3 covers 17 residues. Germline V CDR1 and CDR2: MNHEY, SMNVEV (reference sequence). CDR3 loop: CASSLWDRQLSYNEQFF. For the CDR3, the DNA is TGTGCCAGCAGTTTATGGGACAGGCAGCTCTCCTACAATGAGCAGTTCTTC.

Remarks on this clonotype: Relative to the germline gene, one junction end is altered; a read error may explain this. This chain uses TRBV28 with TRBJ2-1; unclear D gene. The CDR3 loop spans 15 amino acids. Germline V lookup: CDR1 MDHEN, CDR2 SYDVKM. This CDR3 is CANSFVGTGSNEQFF. CDR3 nucleotide sequence: TGTGCCAACAGTTTTGTCGGAACGGGTTCTAATGAGCAGTTCTTC.

This clonotype has a handful of counts. The chain combines TRBV11-2 with TRBJ1-1, with 11 bases identical to TRBD1. Germline-derived CDR1 and CDR2 are SGHAT and FQNNGV. The junction had 4 bases not matched to a gene; V was cut back by 5 bases and J by 5 bases. This CDR3 contains 14 residues. As DNA, the CDR3 is TGTGCCAGCAGCAGGACAGGGGGCAGTACTGAAGCTTTCTTT. It yields the protein CASSRTGGSTEAFF.

The chain is built from TRBV10-3 and TRBJ1-1, with D perhaps TRBD1 (5 bases). The ends were cut back, 3 bases at V and 0 bases at J, with 8 bases in the middle. There are 14 residues in the CDR3. Germline CDR1 is ENHRY and CDR2 is SYGVKD. This CDR3 is CAISEGHMNTEAFF. Here the CDR3 DNA reads TGTGCCATCAGTGAAGGACATATGAACACTGAAGCTTTCTTT.

With respect to this clonotype: This may stem from a read error, because a much larger clone lies one nucleotide away. The chain has TRBV6-1 and TRBJ1-2; tentative D call: TRBD1 (6 bases). Looked up from germline, CDR1 is MNHNS and CDR2 is SASEGT. V shed 7 bases and J shed 0 bases, with 15 bases lying between them. This CDR3 has 15 amino acids. The CDR3 protein is CASKPDRKPNYGYTF. DNA for the CDR3: TGTGCCAGCAAGCCCGACAGGAAACCTAACTATGGCTACACCTTC.

There are many counts of this clonotype. The chain recombines TRBV3-1 with TRBJ1-2; D is undetermined. Germline V CDR1 and CDR2: LGHDT, YNNKEL (reference sequence). The CDR3 totals 14 residues. Trimming pared 1 base from V and 2 bases from J, leaving 8 bases between. The CDR3 is CASSQGAGNYGYTF. DNA of the CDR3: TGTGCCAGCAGCCAAGGGGCAGGAAACTATGGCTACACCTTC.

This clonotype was seen only a few times. V and J are TRBV20-1 and TRBJ2-1; tentatively, D is TRBD1 or TRBD2 (5 bases each). The length of the CDR3 is 11 residues. V was shortened by 5 bases and J by 11 bases, with 13 bases between the two germline ends. From germline, CDR1 is DFQATT and CDR2 SNEGSKA (reference sequence). The CDR3 sequence: CSAPYRGQQFF. CDR3 DNA: TGCAGTGCTCCTTATCGGGGACAGCAGTTCTTC.

This clonotype was recorded at least ten times. J is TRBJ1-5 and V is TRBV7-2; D is unresolved. V was shortened by 5 bases and J by 0 bases, with 8 bases between the two germline ends. This CDR3 spans 14 amino acids. The germline V gene encodes CDR1 SGHTA and CDR2 FQGNSA. The CDR3 DNA reads TGTGCCAGCAGCCTATCCAGTAGCAATCAGCCCCAGCATTTT. Amino acids: CASSLSSSNQPQHF. Looking up the rest from reference TRBV7-2 and TRBJ1-5 gives the full variable domain: GAGVSQSPSNKVTEKGKDVELRCDPISGHTALYWYRQSLGQGLEFLIYFQGNSAPDKSGLPSDRFSAERTGGSVSTLTIQRTQQEDSAVYLCASSLSSSNQPQHFGDGTRLSIL.

This clonotype appeared many times. V and J are TRBV11-3 and TRBJ2-1, with 12 positions matching TRBD2. Trimming at V came to 5 bases and at J to 6 bases, leaving 8 bases not matched to a gene. The CDR3 has 16 amino acids. Per germline, CDR1 SGHNT and CDR2 YENEEA. For the CDR3, the DNA is TGTGCCAGCAGCACCCTGACTAGCGGGGGACTCAATGAGCAGTTCTTC. It codes for CASSTLTSGGLNEQFF.

This clonotype was found once. This rearrangement joins TRBV6-2 or TRBV6-3 to TRBJ1-5; 10 bases line up with TRBD1. Trimming at V came to 8 bases and at J to 7 bases, leaving 11 bases not matched to a gene. Germline loops: CDR1 MNHEY, CDR2 SVGEGT. The CDR3 length is 15 residues. The CDR3 here is CASGGPGTGAQPQHF. DNA for the CDR3: TGTGCCAGCGGTGGTCCCGGGACAGGGGCCCAGCCCCAGCATTTT.

The chain has TRBV29-1 and TRBJ2-7, with D possibly being TRBD1 or TRBD2 (5 bases each). The germline V gene has CDR1 SQVTM and CDR2 ANQGSEA. The V end was cut by 7 bases, the J end by 2 bases, with 12 bases between. CDR3 length: 12 amino acids. For the CDR3, the DNA is TGCAGCGCCGGGACGTACCCCTACGAGCAGTACTTC. Amino acid sequence: CSAGTYPYEQYF.

Ten or more counts support this clonotype. This chain joins TRBV6-1 and TRBJ1-2, with TRBD1 matching over 7 bases. V was clipped by 6 bases and J by 1 base; unmatched bases: 8. The CDR3 sequence is 15 residues long. Germline V CDR1 and CDR2: MNHNS, SASEGT. CDR3 nucleotides: TGTGCCAGCAGCTTAACCGGGACAGTTAACTATGGCTACACCTTC. This translates into CASSLTGTVNYGYTF.

This clonotype showed up just a few times. The CDR3: CASSPGLRDTQYF. CDR3 coding DNA: TGTGCCAGCAGCCCGGGACTCCGGGATACGCAGTATTTT. J is TRBJ2-3 and V is TRBV14, with D perhaps matching TRBD2 (6 bases). CDR1 SGHDN and CDR2 FVKESK come from the germline V gene. This CDR3 has 13 residues. Trimming removed 4 bases at V and 6 bases at J, with 11 bases between.

This clonotype was picked up a small number of times. The chain joins TRBV24-1 to TRBJ2-5; 10 nucleotides agree with TRBD2. The CDR3 has 17 residues. Germline CDR1 reads KGHDR; CDR2 reads SFDVKD. Trimming cost V 0 bases and J 5 bases; bases outside gene matches: 8. The DNA for the CDR3 is TGTGCCACCAGTGATTTGCCTAGCGGGAGTAGAGTCGAGACCCAGTACTTC. This codes for CATSDLPSGSRVETQYF.

In its sample, this clonotype was seen a few times. The V gene is TRBV6-2 or TRBV6-3, the J gene TRBJ2-1; D is perhaps TRBD1 or TRBD2 (5 bases each). V was pared by 6 bases and J by 7 bases, with 16 bases between. CDR3 size: 14 residues. Germline CDR1 is MNHEY and CDR2 is SVGEGT. The CDR3 loop reads CASSLGPVLNEQFF. CDR3 nucleotides: TGTGCCAGCAGCCTGGGACCGGTTTTAAATGAGCAGTTCTTC.